This TCR beta chain was found in a study of shared clonotypes between healthy human individuals (dated by TCRdb to the early 2020s). About the investigation overall: A couple of women and a few men aged 18 to 49 years were included in the cohort. Blood TCR repertoires of several healthy adults were deeply sequenced to estimate repertoire size and the extent of clonotype sharing between individuals. To increase sequencing depth and limit assay-specific biases, different laboratories used diverse techniques to prepare libraries and sequence TCR repertoires. Leukapheresis yielded between about 0.8 and 9.5 billion PBMCs per donor.

Details on this clone: The specificity of this receptor is unknown. It has no much larger one-base neighbor in the sample; base qualities were not kept.

For CDR1 and CDR2, the germline V gene lists KGHSH and LQKENI. The CDR3 runs 14 residues from the cysteine to the phenylalanine. The DNA shown is the 42-base CDR3, in frame from base 1. Trimming leaves V shorter by 5 bases and J shorter by 3 bases, with the junction holding 7 bases beyond the gene matches. Results the study describes overall, beyond this receptor: Sampling was limited to blood, and TCR repertoires in tissue likely differ from TCR repertoires in blood. Based on pairwise subsampling, the degree of clonotype sharing among donors was expected to be affected by sequencing depth. The genetic and exposure-history diversity represented was limited by the small number of donors.

Donors were healthy HIV-negative adults with no recently reported acute infections or vaccinations. Every donor was a Caucasian adult residing in Nashville, Tennessee, USA. For unsorted samples, about 90 million PBMCs were counted and genomic DNA was extracted with the QIAamp DNA Blood Mini kit. After blood collection by leukapheresis, PBMCs were isolated using Ficoll-Histopaque density gradient centrifugation and then cryopreserved in the vapor phase of liquid nitrogen. Using the deep immunoSEQ assay, multiplex PCR amplified TCR CDR3 regions from genomic DNA. For each cell subset, the extracted genomic DNA was distributed evenly across all wells of several immunoSEQ 96-well plates, and each plate served as one replicate. Each replicate PCR for unsorted PBMC received about 0.3 ug genomic DNA, equal to tens of thousands of T cell genomes. Ten immunoSEQ deep assay plates were used to sequence unsorted PBMC genomic DNA. Purified libraries were quantified with a Qubit 3.0 fluorometer, sized on a Bioanalyzer 2100, and re-quantified with the KAPA Library Quantification kit. Every immunoSEQ 96-well plate was sequenced on a separate single-read 150-cycle Illumina NextSeq 550 flow cell. The authors' analysis ran thus. Because the immunoSEQ output included only junctional sequences and no quality scores, the filtering could not be the same as the filtering used for full-length reads. Sequences were annotated with PyIR, a Python wrapper for IgBLAST v1.9, using IMGT germline references to assign V/J genes and CDR3. Reads were filtered out if the reads had weak V/J assignments (E-value above 1e-6), no CDR3, stop codons, out-of-frame junctions, or ambiguous translated residues. V3J clonotypes were defined as sequences sharing an identical inferred V gene, J gene, and CDR3 amino acid sequence. Percentage overlap between repertoires was calculated by dividing the number of shared unique clonotypes by the size of the smaller repertoire. Richness of each repertoire was evaluated using RTK rarefaction, the Chao1 estimator, and Recon v2.1 estimates of unobserved clonotypes. Imported from immuneACCESS, the table was reduced by TCRdb to in-frame sequences with V and J called. These copies leave out some clones; in studies compared against another copy, an unresolved V gene accounts for under half, and the cause of the remainder is not known. V, J and clone size are those of that table, while D and trimming were read from the DNA. The sample table records about 510,000 clones; 60% to 80% of these occur just once. The ten largest clones add up to 9.5% to 15% of the sample.

This clonotype was obtained from a woman in her forties in good health. Some clones in this sample may be carry-over from other donors' samples. Rearrangement joined TRBV18 to TRBJ2-7; a stretch of 7 junction bases matches TRBD1. Sequenced input: PBMCs. The nucleotide sequence reads TGTGCCAGCTCAACGACAGGGTTATTCTACGAGCAGTACTTC. It specifies CASSTTGLFYEQYF.